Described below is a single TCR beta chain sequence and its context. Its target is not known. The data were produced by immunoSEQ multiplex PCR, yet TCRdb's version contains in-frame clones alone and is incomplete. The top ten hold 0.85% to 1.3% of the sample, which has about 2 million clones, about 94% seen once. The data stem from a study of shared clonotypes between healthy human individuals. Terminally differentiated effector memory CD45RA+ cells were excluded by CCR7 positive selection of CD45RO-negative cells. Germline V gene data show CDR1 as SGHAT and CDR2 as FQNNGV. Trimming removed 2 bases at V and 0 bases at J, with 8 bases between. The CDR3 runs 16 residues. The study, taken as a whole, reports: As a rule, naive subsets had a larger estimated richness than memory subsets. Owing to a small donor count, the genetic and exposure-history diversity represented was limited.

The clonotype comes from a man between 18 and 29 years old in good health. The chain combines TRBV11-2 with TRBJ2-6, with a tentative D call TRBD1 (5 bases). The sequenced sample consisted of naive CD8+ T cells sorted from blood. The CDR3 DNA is TGTGCCAGCAGCTTAAGACAGAGCTCTGGGGCCAACGTCCTGACTTTC. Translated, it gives CASSLRQSSGANVLTF.